These 21 T cell receptor beta chains were all obtained from the same sample, sequenced in a study of human T cells and chemical hapten exposure. The time point: patch test 1, 2 weeks after DPC sensitization. As for treatment: therapeutic diphenylcyclopropenone sensitization with weekly scalp DPC. TCRdb itself ran the RACE reads through MiXCR, one entry per CDR3 protein. There are approximately 340,000 distinct CDR3 sequences in the sample; around 7% occur only once, and more than 7% lies in the top ten. Material: whole blood, obtained in connection with sensitization to the hapten diphenylcyclopropenone (DPC). Every receptor here comes from a woman in her late teens or twenties with alopecia areata. Some clones in this sample may be carry-over from other donors' samples.

There are a few counts of this clonotype. The chain couples TRBV20-1 to TRBJ2-4, with TRBD1 identical over 10 bases. The CDR3 sequence is 15 residues long. From germline, CDR1 is DFQATT and CDR2 SNEGSKA (reference sequence). The V gene end was trimmed by 6 bases and the J gene end by 1 base; junction bases not matched to a gene: 6. The CDR3 sequence: CSARQGATAKNIQYF. The CDR3 DNA follows: TGCAGTGCCAGACAGGGGGCGACGGCCAAAAACATTCAGTACTTC.

This clonotype has only a few counts. The chain's CDR3 is CASSLVGGMGTEAFF. The CDR3, as DNA: TGTGCCAGCAGCTTAGTGGGGGGCATGGGGACTGAAGCTTTCTTT. The chain has TRBV7-2 and TRBJ1-1; D possibly corresponds to TRBD1 (6 bases). In germline, CDR1 is SGHTA, CDR2 FQGNSA. Trimming pared 1 base from V and 5 bases from J, leaving 14 bases between. The length of the CDR3 is 15 residues.

As DNA, the CDR3 is TGCAGCGTTGATGCAGGGGCGGTCTATGGCTACACCTTC. It is translated as CSVDAGAVYGYTF. This chain joins TRBV29-1 and TRBJ1-2; D might be TRBD1 (6 bases). V was pared by 3 bases and J by 4 bases, with 12 bases between. The CDR3 loop spans 13 amino acids. Germline V gene lookup returns CDR1 SQVTM and CDR2 ANQGSEA.

The rearrangement uses TRBV6-5 and TRBJ1-1; a weak D match, TRBD1 (5 bases). Trimming took off 6 bases at V and 4 bases at J, with 12 bases between the two ends. In germline, CDR1 is MNHEY, CDR2 SVGAGI. The CDR3 has 13 amino acids. CDR3 sequence (DNA): TGTGCCAGCAGCCATGGGGGACTCACTGAAGCTTTCTTT. Protein sequence: CASSHGGLTEAFF.

This clonotype was seen many times. The rearrangement uses TRBV18 and TRBJ2-1; a weak D match, TRBD2 (6 bases). This CDR3 region has 12 residues. Germline V gene data show CDR1 as KGHSH and CDR2 as LQKENI. The V and J ends lost 3 bases and 10 bases respectively, with 10 bases between them. CDR3 DNA sequence: TGTGCCAGCTCACCGGAGGGGAACGAGCAGTTCTTC. Translating it yields CASSPEGNEQFF.

The chain has TRBV6-1 and TRBJ1-4, with a weak D call TRBD1 (5 bases). This CDR3 has 16 residues. CDR1 is MNHNS and CDR2 is SASEGT in the germline V gene. With 7 bases removed from V and 8 bases from J, the gap between germline ends came to 23 bases. CDR3 residues: CASIDSPALRFEKLFF. The DNA for the CDR3 is TGTGCCAGCATTGACAGCCCCGCCCTCCGCTTCGAAAAACTGTTTTTT.

The genes are TRBV12-3 or TRBV12-4 and TRBJ1-5; possible D gene TRBD1, 5 bases. Trimming left V 8 bases short and J 6 bases short, with 17 bases between. This CDR3 region has 14 residues. The CDR3 region has the DNA TGTGCCAGCGGTAAAGGGGCGCGGGTTCAGCCCCAGCATTTT. Its translation: CASGKGARVQPQHF.

The J gene is TRBJ2-3, the V gene TRBV7-9, with TRBD2 as a possible D gene (6 bases). This CDR3 region has 15 residues. Per germline, CDR1 SEHNR and CDR2 FQNEAQ (reference sequence). The V end lost 1 base, the J end lost 4 bases, and 12 bases lay between the germline ends. The CDR3 reads CASSLGGVAADTQYF. CDR3 nucleotide sequence: TGTGCCAGCAGCTTAGGCGGGGTTGCCGCAGATACGCAGTATTTT.

This clonotype occurred many times. The chain recombines TRBV11-2 with TRBJ2-7, with TRBD2 matching 9 bases. The germline V gene has CDR1 SGHAT and CDR2 FQNNGV. CDR3 size: 16 residues. After removal of 1 base from V and 2 bases from J, the junction contained 6 bases not matched to a gene. CDR3 DNA sequence: TGTGCCAGCAGCTTAGCCCGGCGGGGGGGAACCTACGAGCAGTACTTC. It translates to CASSLARRGGTYEQYF.

This clonotype was seen ten or more times. This chain links TRBV12-3 or TRBV12-4 with TRBJ2-7; 10 bases fit TRBD2. This CDR3 contains 15 residues. V lost 5 bases and J lost 0; bases outside the gene matches: 4. CDR3 amino acids: CASSRLAGDSYEQYF. As DNA, the CDR3 is TGTGCCAGCAGTCGACTAGCGGGCGACTCCTACGAGCAGTACTTC.

This clonotype turned up a few times. The rearrangement joins TRBV4-3 to TRBJ1-2, with TRBD1 matching over 8 bases. This CDR3 has 15 amino acids. Per germline, CDR1 LGHNA and CDR2 YSLEER. The V and J ends lost 4 bases and 7 bases, in that order; junction bases with no gene match: 11. This CDR3 reads CASSPWRGTGGGYTF. CDR3 coding DNA: TGCGCCAGCAGCCCCTGGAGAGGGACAGGAGGTGGCTACACCTTC.

This clonotype showed up just a few times. The V gene is TRBV4-2, the J gene TRBJ1-2, with D maybe TRBD1 (6 bases). The CDR3 totals 14 residues. Germline loops: CDR1 LGHNA, CDR2 YNFKEQ. V lost 5 bases, J lost 3 bases, and 13 bases lay in between. DNA of the CDR3: TGTGCCAGCAGCGACAGGACAGCTCACTATGGCTACACCTTC. Residues: CASSDRTAHYGYTF.

This clonotype came up a few times. The chain links TRBV19 to TRBJ1-2; the match to TRBD1 covers 9 bases. J gave up 3 bases and V 1 base, and 6 bases lay outside the gene matches. CDR1 and CDR2 (germline): LNHDA, SQIVND (reference sequence). The CDR3 runs to 16 residues. The CDR3 nucleotides are TGTGCCAGTAGTATAGCTGGGACAGGGAAGTACTATGGCTACACCTTC. This translates into CASSIAGTGKYYGYTF.

The table lists this clonotype with many counts. The chain employs TRBV7-2 and TRBJ2-1; 12 bases align to TRBD2. The trim removed 5 bases at V and 2 bases at J, leaving 4 bases unmatched. There are 16 residues in the CDR3. Germline lookup yields CDR1 SGHTA and CDR2 FQGNSA. This CDR3 reads CASSPWTSGTYNEQFF. CDR3 nucleotides: TGTGCCAGCAGCCCCTGGACTAGCGGGACCTACAATGAGCAGTTCTTC.

Worth noting for this clonotype: With a much larger clone just one base away, this may be a read error. The rearrangement links TRBV5-1 to TRBJ2-7, with D possibly called TRBD1 or TRBD2 (5 bases each). The CDR3 loop spans 15 amino acids. Germline V CDR1 and CDR2: SGHRS, YFSETQ. The CDR3 sequence: CACSLEAGKGDEQYF. CDR3 in DNA: TGCGCCTGCAGCTTGGAGGCAGGGAAAGGGGACGAGCAGTACTTC.

The V call is TRBV18, the J call TRBJ1-2; no clear D gene. The CDR3 is made up of 13 amino acids. V was shortened by 5 bases and J by 2 bases, with 9 bases between the two germline ends. Looked up from germline, CDR1 is KGHSH and CDR2 is LQKENI. DNA for the CDR3: TGTGCCAGCTCAGACTCATCGAACTATGGCTACACCTTC. Amino acids: CASSDSSNYGYTF.

This clonotype was detected a few times. The V call is TRBV12-5, the J call TRBJ1-1, with TRBD1 matching over 12 bases. V gave up 6 bases and J gave up 2 bases; unmatched junction bases: 10. CDR1 is LGHNT and CDR2 is FRNRAP in the germline V gene. This CDR3 is built from 17 residues. CDR3 amino acids: CASGSVLGTGGNTEAFF. The DNA of the CDR3 is TGTGCTAGTGGATCGGTCCTGGGGACAGGGGGCAACACTGAAGCTTTCTTT. Variable domain in full (rest from reference TRBV12-5 and TRBJ1-1): DARVTQTPRHKVTEMGQEVTMRCQPILGHNTVFWYRQTMMQGLELLAYFRNRAPLDDSGMPKDRFSAEMPDATLATLKIQPSEPRDSAVYFCASGSVLGTGGNTEAFFGQGTRLTVV.

This chain uses TRBV4-3 with TRBJ2-3; no reliable D call. Trimming removed 4 bases from V and 3 bases from J, with 14 bases in between. The CDR3 is 15 amino acids. Germline values: CDR1 LGHNA, CDR2 YSLEER. CDR3 residues: CASSPSGERTDTQYF. Here the CDR3 DNA reads TGCGCCAGCAGCCCTTCAGGAGAAAGGACAGATACGCAGTATTTT.

The chain links TRBV7-2 to TRBJ2-3; TRBD2 matches at 8 bases. V shed 1 base, J shed 2 bases, and the junction held 2 bases outside the gene matches. The CDR3 has 15 residues. Per the germline V gene, CDR1 is SGHTA and CDR2 is FQGNSA. CDR3 sequence (DNA): TGTGCCAGCAGCTTAGAGCGGGGGCTCACAGATACGCAGTATTTT. As protein: CASSLERGLTDTQYF.

This clonotype has at least ten counts. The rearrangement joins TRBV11-3 to TRBJ1-3; possible D gene TRBD1, 6 bases. This CDR3 has 18 amino acids. The V end was cut by 1 base, the J end by 0 bases, with 16 bases between. Germline V lookup: CDR1 SGHNT, CDR2 YENEEA. CDR3 sequence (DNA): TGTGCCAGCAGCTTAGGGAGCGGCGGACAGAACTCTGGAAACACCATATATTTT. It specifies CASSLGSGGQNSGNTIYF.

The gene calls are TRBV29-1 and TRBJ2-1; TRBD2 is a possible D gene (6 bases). The length of the CDR3 is 15 residues. V gave up 4 bases and J gave up 0 bases, with 13 bases separating them. Germline values: CDR1 SQVTM, CDR2 ANQGSEA. The CDR3 DNA is TGCAGCGTTGGGGACTTCCGACCCTCCTACAATGAGCAGTTCTTC. Protein sequence: CSVGDFRPSYNEQFF.